Sequencing of this T cell receptor beta chain was carried out in a study of cytomegalovirus exposure and HLA in healthy donors. Whole-study results and caveats: It was reported that the classifier diagnosed cytomegalovirus status with high specificity and sensitivity in both the original and validation cohorts. Most sequenced TCRs were rare (though some public TCRs occurred in many donors). Altogether, 150 or so TCR beta chains were recorded as cytomegalovirus-associated.

Profiling relied on immunoSEQ multiplex PCR, and the TCRdb table lists in-frame clones only, not all of them. The sample records roughly 350,000 clones, roughly 90% being singletons. The V gene end was trimmed by 6 bases and the J gene end by 6 bases; junction bases not matched to a gene: 8. The CDR3 runs to 15 residues. Per germline, CDR1 MNHEY and CDR2 SVGAGI. Remarks on this clone: What it binds is unknown.

The donors were members of the approximately 110-subject validation cohort (separate from the roughly 700-subject first cohort). The receptor's source is a woman under 30 in good health and CMV-seronegative. This rearrangement joins TRBV6-5 to TRBJ2-7; TRBD2 agrees at 13 bases. Sequences were obtained from PBMCs. Written as DNA, the CDR3 is TGTGCCAGCAGCCGCGGACTAGCGGGAGCAGGCGAGCAGTACTTC. Protein product: CASSRGLAGAGEQYF.